The entry below describes one TCR beta chain. Its antigen is not known. The data originate from a study of T cell repertoires in cytomegalovirus infection. Looking at the study overall: Matching HLA type, along with CMV infection, was indicated by public TCR beta signatures.

Study-wide results and caveats: CMV carriers having the relevant HLA were flagged by cumulative public TCR beta family frequency. There were HLA-C-restricted CMV-specific TCR beta clonotypes dominating the ex vivo response.

TCRdb re-derived calls from the reads in MiXCR, one entry per CDR3 protein. The sample holds a few hundred thousand distinct CDR3 sequences; approximately 17% are singletons and the top ten take more than 45%. Trimming took off 0 bases at V and 9 bases at J, with 15 bases between the two ends. CDR1 MNHEY and CDR2 SVGEGT come from the germline V gene. The CDR3 runs 14 residues. This receptor was obtained from a human donor in good health (CMV status not recorded). Some clones in this sample may be carry-over from other donors' samples. V is TRBV6-2 or TRBV6-3 and J is TRBJ2-7; a weak D match, TRBD2 (5 bases). What was sequenced was CD8+ T cells from PBMCs. This chain's CDR3 is CASSYSYGKGVQYF. The CDR3 DNA follows: TGTGCCAGCAGTTACTCTTACGGGAAGGGTGTGCAGTACTTC.